A single sample gave rise to the 31 T cell receptor beta chains below, sequenced in a study of Graves' ophthalmopathy and Graves' hyperthyroidism. RNA transcripts were the template, and TCR beta CDR3 regions were amplified from them. RT-PCR with HTBI primers came first, then second-round multiplex PCR. TCRdb reprocessed the multiplex PCR reads via MiXCR and lists one record per CDR3 protein. Of 200,000 to 250,000 distinct CDR3 sequences in the sample, around a fifth were seen once. Sequenced: peripheral blood. The receptors were gathered from a woman aged 50 to 60 with Graves' ophthalmopathy.

The chain is built from TRBV7-2 and TRBJ2-7; 8 positions match TRBD2. Germline V gene lookup returns CDR1 SGHTA and CDR2 FQGNSA. V was clipped by 6 bases and J by 5 bases; unmatched bases: 12. This CDR3 has 15 amino acids. The CDR3 coding sequence is TGTGCCAGCAGTAATAGCGGGAAGGGGGTCAACGAGCAGTACTTC. It is translated as CASSNSGKGVNEQYF.

This clonotype appeared many times. The chain is built from TRBV7-8 and TRBJ2-7; possibly TRBD1 for D (6 bases). The CDR3 runs to 14 residues. Germline V lookup: CDR1 SGHVS, CDR2 FQNEAQ. V lost 5 bases and J 9 bases, leaving 20 bases between the germline ends. The CDR3 coding sequence is TGTGCCAGCAGCCAGGGACATCCCGAGGGCGGGCAGTACTTC. Translated, it gives CASSQGHPEGGQYF.

This clonotype was observed at least ten times. The rearrangement links TRBV12-3 or TRBV12-4 to TRBJ2-7; 7 bases are a match to TRBD2. This CDR3 region has 16 residues. With V trimmed by 0 bases and J by 5 bases, 10 bases remained unmatched. CDR3 protein: CASSLAEKRELDEQYF. CDR3 DNA sequence: TGTGCCAGCAGTTTAGCGGAGAAGCGGGAATTAGACGAGCAGTACTTC.

This clonotype has a count of ten or more. The chain joins TRBV20-1 to TRBJ2-7, with TRBD2 identical over 10 bases. Looked up from germline, CDR1 is DFQATT and CDR2 is SNEGSKA (reference sequence). The CDR3 has 17 amino acids. Losses at the gene ends were 8 bases for V and 0 bases for J; bases not matched to a gene: 16. Written as DNA, the CDR3 is TGCAGTATTCCCGGGACTAGCGCCATCAGAAGCTCCTACGAGCAGTACTTC. As protein: CSIPGTSAIRSSYEQYF.

As to this clonotype: One junction end disagrees with the germline gene, perhaps due to a read error. The rearrangement uses TRBV5-6 and TRBJ1-2, with a possible D match to TRBD1 (6 bases). The CDR3 is 14 amino acids. In germline, CDR1 is SGHDT, CDR2 YYEEEE. The CDR3 loop is CASIIIGQIFGYIF. DNA for the CDR3: TGTGCCAGCATCATAATAGGACAGATCTTCGGCTACATCTTC. Combining the CDR3 with reference TRBV5-6 and TRBJ1-2 gives the whole variable domain DAGVTQSPTHLIKTRGQQVTLRCSPKSGHDTVSWYQQALGQGPQFIFQYYEEEERQRGNFPDRFSGHQFPNYSSELNVNALLLGDSALYLCASIIIGQIFGYIFGSGTRLTVV.

This clonotype showed up just a few times. A much more abundant neighbour one base away suggests this may be a read error. V gene TRBV28 combines with J gene TRBJ1-2, with unresolved D. The CDR3 has 13 amino acids. Trimming took 0 bases from V and 3 from J, leaving 5 bases between them. Germline lookup yields CDR1 MDHEN and CDR2 SYDVKM. CDR3 DNA: TGTGCCAGCAGTTTATGGTCTTACTATGGCTACACCTTC. Amino acid sequence: CASSLWSYYGYTF.

This clonotype was counted ten times or more. This may arise from a read error, as a much more abundant clone is one base away. V is TRBV11-2 and J is TRBJ2-5; the D gene is possibly TRBD1 (8 bases). V lost 3 bases and J lost 4, with 12 bases in between. This CDR3 is built from 14 residues. Germline V CDR1 and CDR2: SGHAT, FQNNGV. The CDR3 loop reads CASSLTGEGETQYF. CDR3 DNA: TGTGCCAGCAGCTTGACAGGGGAGGGAGAGACCCAGTACTTC.

The chain has TRBV18 and TRBJ2-7, with a tentative D call TRBD1 (5 bases). Trimming removed 2 bases from V and 2 bases from J, with 13 bases in between. Germline V gene lookup returns CDR1 KGHSH and CDR2 LQKENI. The CDR3 has 15 amino acids. DNA for the CDR3: TGTGCCAGCTCACCAAGGGGTGGTTCTGCCTACGAGCAGTACTTC. Translating it yields CASSPRGGSAYEQYF.

This clonotype showed up many times. As DNA, the CDR3 is TGCAGCGTTGGCAGGGATCAATACGAGCAGTACTTC. This encodes CSVGRDQYEQYF. The chain joins TRBV29-1 to TRBJ2-7; D possibly corresponds to TRBD1 (5 bases). The CDR3 has 12 residues. CDR1 is SQVTM and CDR2 is ANQGSEA in the germline V gene. V lost 4 bases and J lost 4, with 11 bases in between.

This clonotype has ten or more counts. The chain recombines TRBV24-1 with TRBJ1-5, with 8 bases identical to TRBD1. Germline V gene sequence: CDR1 KGHDR, CDR2 SFDVKD. CDR3 length equals 16 residues. Trimming removed 6 bases from V and 3 bases from J; junction bases left unmatched: 9. The CDR3, as DNA: TGTGCCACCAGTTGGGACAGGCCGCCCGACAATCAGCCCCAGCATTTT. As protein: CATSWDRPPDNQPQHF.

This clonotype occurred many times. The chain is built from TRBV20-1 and TRBJ2-5; 8 bases are a match to TRBD1. J was trimmed by 5 bases and V by 0 bases; bases with no gene match: 11. The CDR3 consists of 16 residues. The V gene's germline CDR1 is DFQATT and CDR2 SNEGSKA (reference sequence). CDR3 in amino acids: CSARDTGQGSGETQYF. The CDR3 coding sequence is TGCAGTGCTAGAGATACCGGACAGGGCAGTGGGGAGACCCAGTACTTC.

This clonotype was detected many times. This chain links TRBV28 with TRBJ1-1; D not certain. CDR3 length equals 14 residues. V was pared by 2 bases and J by 0 bases, with 7 bases between. Germline V gene data show CDR1 as MDHEN and CDR2 as SYDVKM. The chain's CDR3 is CASSLPNMNTEAFF. As DNA, the CDR3 is TGTGCCAGCAGTTTACCCAACATGAACACTGAAGCTTTCTTT.

This clonotype has ten or more counts. The rearrangement uses TRBV2 and TRBJ2-7, with D tentatively TRBD1 or TRBD2 (5 bases each). CDR3 length equals 15 residues. V lost 6 bases and J lost 1, with 16 bases in between. Germline CDR1 SNHLY, CDR2 FYNNEI. The CDR3, as DNA: TGTGCCAGCAGGGTGGAAGGGACGGTATCCTACGAGCAGTACTTC. Translation gives CASRVEGTVSYEQYF.

This clonotype was counted many times. The genes are TRBV20-1 and TRBJ2-1, with D possibly TRBD1 on 6 matching bases. The germline V gene has CDR1 DFQATT and CDR2 SNEGSKA (reference sequence). The CDR3 totals 14 residues. The germline V and J ends were trimmed by 5 bases and 9 bases, with 20 bases remaining between them. CDR3 in amino acids: CSADRPPGPGEQFF. CDR3 sequence (DNA): TGCAGTGCTGACAGGCCACCGGGGCCGGGTGAGCAGTTCTTC.

This clonotype was counted many times. This chain joins TRBV11-2 and TRBJ2-7, with D uncertain. CDR1 SGHAT and CDR2 FQNNGV come from the germline V gene. V lost 4 bases to trimming and J lost 3 bases, with 10 bases between them. The CDR3 extends over 13 amino acids. DNA for the CDR3: TGTGCCAGCAGCTCAACTTCCAGCTACGAGCAGTACTTC. Translation: CASSSTSSYEQYF.

This clonotype was counted ten times or more. This rearrangement joins TRBV28 to TRBJ2-7; D unclear. Per the germline V gene, CDR1 is MDHEN and CDR2 is SYDVKM. The CDR3 runs 15 residues. The germline V and J ends were trimmed by 4 bases and 0 bases, with 13 bases remaining between them. This CDR3 is CASSSAAGISYEQYF. CDR3 DNA sequence: TGTGCCAGCAGTTCTGCTGCAGGTATCTCCTACGAGCAGTACTTC.

The V gene is TRBV24-1, the J gene TRBJ2-2, with 14 bases fitting TRBD2. V lost 4 bases and J lost 8; bases outside the gene matches: 5. CDR1 is KGHDR, CDR2 SFDVKD, per germline. This CDR3 is 16 amino acids long. The CDR3 loop reads CATSDAGLAGVGELFF. DNA for the CDR3: TGTGCCACCAGTGACGCGGGACTAGCGGGAGTAGGGGAGCTGTTTTTT.

In this sample, this clonotype turned up many times. The chain links TRBV29-1 to TRBJ2-7, with 8 bases lining up with TRBD2. The CDR3 sequence is 11 residues long. Germline-derived CDR1 and CDR2 are SQVTM and ANQGSEA. With 6 bases clipped from V and 3 bases from J, the junction kept 1 base outside the gene matches. CDR3 DNA sequence: TGCAGCGTGGGGACTAGCTACGAGCAGTACTTC. This gives the protein CSVGTSYEQYF.

In this sample, this clonotype turned up many times. The chain couples TRBV6-6 to TRBJ2-6, with D perhaps TRBD2 (6 bases). V shed 4 bases and J shed 1 base, with 26 bases lying between them. Per germline, CDR1 MNHNY and CDR2 SVGAGI (reference sequence). The CDR3 sequence is 21 residues long. The CDR3 DNA sequence: TGTGCCAGCAGTTGGGGTTTCGGGACTTGGGACCGAGCTTCTGGGGCCAACGTCCTGACTTTC. It codes for CASSWGFGTWDRASGANVLTF.

The chain links TRBV4-1 to TRBJ1-5; no reliable D call. The germline V and J ends were trimmed by 5 bases and 7 bases, with 18 bases remaining between them. CDR1 and CDR2 (germline): MGHRA, YSYEKL. The CDR3 has 15 amino acids. CDR3 nucleotide sequence: TGCGCCAGCAGCTCGACTTGGACTCCTGGGCAGCCCCAGCATTTT. Translated: CASSSTWTPGQPQHF.

This clonotype was observed at least ten times. The chain joins TRBV20-1 to TRBJ1-5; perhaps TRBD1 as D (6 bases). CDR1 is DFQATT and CDR2 is SNEGSKA in the germline V gene (reference sequence). V lost 3 bases, J lost 5 bases, and 17 bases lay in between. The CDR3 is 15 residues long. CDR3 sequence reads: CSARLTGARDQPQHF. As DNA, the CDR3 is TGCAGTGCTAGGCTGACGGGGGCACGCGATCAGCCCCAGCATTTT.

This chain uses TRBV3-1 with TRBJ2-7; D may be TRBD1 or TRBD2 (6 bases each). The CDR3 length is 16 residues. The V end lost 1 base, the J end lost 5 bases, and 18 bases lay between the germline ends. Germline V gene lookup returns CDR1 LGHDT and CDR2 YNNKEL (reference sequence). CDR3 in DNA: TGTGCCAGCAGCCAAGGGGGGAGGACAGCGGTCAACGAGCAGTACTTC. Amino acids: CASSQGGRTAVNEQYF.

In its sample, this clonotype was seen many times. The CDR3 coding sequence is TGTGCCAGCAGAAACGACAGGCTGGGCGTCAATCAGCCCCAGCATTTT. Its translation is CASRNDRLGVNQPQHF. V gene TRBV6-2 or TRBV6-3 combines with J gene TRBJ1-5; TRBD1 is a possible D gene (6 bases). The CDR3 is 16 amino acids. Trimming removed 6 bases from V and 3 bases from J, with 18 bases in between. CDR1 MNHEY and CDR2 SVGEGT come from the germline V gene.

The chain has TRBV6-1 and TRBJ2-7, with D possibly being TRBD1 or TRBD2 (5 bases each). Germline CDR1 reads MNHNS; CDR2 reads SASEGT. V dropped 4 bases and J dropped 5 bases, with 15 bases sitting between them. The CDR3 runs to 14 residues. CDR3 sequence (DNA): TGTGCCAGCAGTGGGTGGGGGTATCGGGACGAGCAGTACTTC. It yields the protein CASSGWGYRDEQYF.

CDR3: CASTFQDRDNYGYTF. In DNA form, the CDR3 reads TGTGCCAGTACCTTCCAGGACAGGGATAACTATGGCTACACCTTC. The chain carries TRBV19 and TRBJ1-2; 8 bases match TRBD1. Germline V lookup: CDR1 LNHDA, CDR2 SQIVND (reference sequence). The CDR3 consists of 15 residues. Trimming cost V 7 bases and J 1 base; bases outside gene matches: 8.

The genes are TRBV6-1 and TRBJ1-1, with D unclear. The germline V gene encodes CDR1 MNHNS and CDR2 SASEGT. The CDR3 consists of 11 residues. V shed 2 bases and J shed 13 bases, with 11 bases lying between them. The chain's CDR3 is CASSEPTRLFF. Written as DNA, the CDR3 is TGTGCCAGCAGTGAACCCACGAGACTTTTCTTT.

This clonotype was counted at least ten times. The junction departs from the called germline gene at one end, perhaps through a read error. The J gene is TRBJ2-5, the V gene TRBV5-1, with D unresolved. The CDR3 is 12 amino acids. Germline V gene lookup returns CDR1 SGHRS and CDR2 YFSETQ. The CDR3 loop is CASSLPQETQYF. CDR3 DNA: TGTGCCAGCAGCTTACCCCAAGAGACCCAGTACTTC. Based on the CDR3 plus reference TRBV5-1 and TRBJ2-5, the full variable domain is KAGVTQTPRYLIKTRGQQVTLSCSPISGHRSVSWYQQTPGQGLQFLFEYFSETQRNKGNFPGRFSGRQFSNSRSEMNVSTLELGDSALYLCASSLPQETQYFGPGTRLLVL.

The J gene is TRBJ2-2, the V gene TRBV4-1; 7 nucleotides match TRBD1. V was clipped by 3 bases and J by 3 bases; unmatched bases: 7. The V gene's germline CDR1 is MGHRA and CDR2 YSYEKL. The CDR3 is made up of 16 amino acids. This CDR3 reads CASSQVVQGDTGELFF. Here the CDR3 DNA reads TGCGCCAGCAGCCAGGTGGTGCAGGGGGACACCGGGGAGCTGTTTTTT.

The chain is built from TRBV20-1 and TRBJ2-7, with TRBD2 identical over 12 bases. Unmatched junction bases numbered 8, after V lost 0 bases and J lost 5 bases. Germline V gene sequence: CDR1 DFQATT, CDR2 SNEGSKA (reference sequence). The CDR3 spans 16 residues. The CDR3 bases are TGCAGTGCTAGAGACCAGACTAGCGGGAGTTTCCACGAGCAGTACTTC. Its translation: CSARDQTSGSFHEQYF.

J is TRBJ2-7 and V is TRBV6-1; no definite D call. This CDR3 region has 14 residues. The V gene's germline CDR1 is MNHNS and CDR2 SASEGT. The V gene lost 2 bases and the J gene lost 1 base, with 9 bases spanning the gap. The CDR3 here is CASSESGLSYEQYF. CDR3 DNA: TGTGCCAGCAGTGAATCCGGGCTATCCTACGAGCAGTACTTC.

This clonotype was detected ten times or more. This rearrangement joins TRBV19 to TRBJ2-7; D possibly uses TRBD1 or TRBD2 (6 bases each). Trimming removed 6 bases from V and 0 bases from J, with 15 bases in between. Germline V CDR1 and CDR2: LNHDA, SQIVND (reference sequence). CDR3 length: 15 residues. The DNA for the CDR3 is TGTGCCAGTAGGGGGACGGGGGCCCACTCCTACGAGCAGTACTTC. It specifies CASRGTGAHSYEQYF.